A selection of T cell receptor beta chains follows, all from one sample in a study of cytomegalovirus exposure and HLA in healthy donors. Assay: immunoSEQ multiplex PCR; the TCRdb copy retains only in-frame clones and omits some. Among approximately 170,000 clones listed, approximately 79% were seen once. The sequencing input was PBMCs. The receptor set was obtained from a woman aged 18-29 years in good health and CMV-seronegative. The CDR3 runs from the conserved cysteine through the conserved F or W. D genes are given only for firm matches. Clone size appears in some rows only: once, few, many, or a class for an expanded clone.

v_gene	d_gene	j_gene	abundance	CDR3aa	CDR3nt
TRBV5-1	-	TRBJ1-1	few	CASRADRNTEAFF	TGCGCCAGCAGAGCGGACAGGAACACTGAAGCTTTCTTT
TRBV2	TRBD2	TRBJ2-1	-	CALVASGGAVGQFF	TGTGCCCTGGTGGCTAGCGGGGGGGCTGTGGGGCAGTTCTTC
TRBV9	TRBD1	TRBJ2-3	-	CASSPRPGQGFADTQYF	TGTGCCAGCAGCCCCCGACCGGGACAGGGATTTGCAGATACGCAGTATTTT
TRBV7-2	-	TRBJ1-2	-	CASSLDGDYGYTF	TGTGCCAGCAGCTTAGACGGTGACTATGGCTACACCTTC
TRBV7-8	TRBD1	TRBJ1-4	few	CASSVDRGRLGEKLFF	TGTGCCAGCAGCGTCGACAGGGGGCGACTAGGTGAAAAACTGTTTTTT
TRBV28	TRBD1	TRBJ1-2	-	CASSSVTGEPYGYTF	TGTGCCAGCAGCTCGGTGACAGGGGAACCCTATGGCTACACCTTC
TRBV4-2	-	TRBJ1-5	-	CASSQYLMAGQPQHF	TGTGCCAGCAGCCAATACCTCATGGCAGGCCAGCCCCAGCATTTT
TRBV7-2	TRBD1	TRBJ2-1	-	CASSWTGPSYNEQFF	TGTGCCAGCAGCTGGACAGGGCCCAGCTACAATGAGCAGTTCTTC
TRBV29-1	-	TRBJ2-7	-	CSVGSGAGEQYF	TGCAGCGTTGGGTCGGGAGCAGGCGAGCAGTACTTC
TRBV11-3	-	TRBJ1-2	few	CASSLDQGWSYGYTF	TGTGCCAGCAGCTTAGATCAGGGGTGGTCCTATGGCTACACCTTC
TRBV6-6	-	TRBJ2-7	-	CASSRGNSYEQYF	TGTGCCAGCAGTAGGGGTAACTCCTACGAGCAGTACTTC
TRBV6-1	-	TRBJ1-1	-	CASSEVGSGTEAFF	TGTGCCAGCAGTGAAGTGGGGTCGGGGACTGAAGCTTTCTTT
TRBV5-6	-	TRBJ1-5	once	CASSRGGRSSNQPQHF	TGTGCCAGCAGCCGCGGAGGCAGGTCGAGCAATCAGCCCCAGCATTTT
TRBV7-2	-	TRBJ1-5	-	CASSFARKNQPQHF	TGTGCCAGCAGCTTCGCGCGCAAAAATCAGCCCCAGCATTTT
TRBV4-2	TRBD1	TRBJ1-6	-	CASSQEGRGASPLHF	TGTGCCAGCAGCCAAGAGGGCAGGGGGGCTTCACCCCTCCACTTT
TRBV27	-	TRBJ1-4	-	CASSPLATNEKLFF	TGTGCCAGCAGCCCCTTAGCAACTAATGAAAAACTGTTTTTT
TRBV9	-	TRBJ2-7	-	CASSPPGDKQYF	TGTGCCAGCAGCCCCCCAGGGGACAAGCAGTACTTC
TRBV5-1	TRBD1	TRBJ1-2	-	CASSLVPGGENYGYTF	TGCGCCAGCAGCTTGGTACCAGGGGGTGAGAACTATGGCTACACCTTC
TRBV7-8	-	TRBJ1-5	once	CASSLVPRGPGQPQHF	TGTGCCAGCAGCTTAGTCCCCAGGGGACCGGGTCAGCCCCAGCATTTT
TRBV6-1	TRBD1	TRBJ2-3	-	CASSGYRGLSTDTQYF	TGTGCCAGCAGTGGGTACAGGGGGCTTAGCACAGATACGCAGTATTTT
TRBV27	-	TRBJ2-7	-	CASSLTRGIPGSEQYF	TGTGCCAGCAGTTTAACTAGGGGGATCCCTGGGAGCGAGCAGTACTTC
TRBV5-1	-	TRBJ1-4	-	CASSSTTGLSEKLFF	TGCGCCAGCAGCTCGACCACAGGGTTAAGTGAAAAACTGTTTTTT
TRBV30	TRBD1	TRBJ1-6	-	CAWSVNGRGQFGSPLHF	TGTGCCTGGAGTGTAAATGGAAGGGGACAGTTTGGGTCACCCCTCCACTTT
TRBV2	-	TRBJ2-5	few	CASHPMGPETQYF	TGTGCCAGCCACCCCATGGGGCCAGAGACCCAGTACTTC
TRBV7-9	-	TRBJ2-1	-	CASSSSSASGYNEQFF	TGTGCCAGCAGCTCATCCTCAGCCAGCGGGTACAATGAGCAGTTCTTC
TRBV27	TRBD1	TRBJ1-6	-	CASSLVGQGNSPLHF	TGTGCCAGCAGTTTAGTAGGACAGGGCAATTCACCCCTCCACTTT
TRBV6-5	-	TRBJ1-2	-	CASTPFRGAGGYTF	TGTGCCAGCACCCCTTTTCGGGGGGCGGGTGGCTACACCTTC
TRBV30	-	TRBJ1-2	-	CAWSVRGDYGYTF	TGTGCCTGGAGTGTACGCGGCGACTATGGCTACACCTTC
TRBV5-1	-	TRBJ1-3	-	CASRPAASSSGNTIYF	TGCGCCAGCAGGCCCGCGGCCTCTAGCTCTGGAAACACCATATATTTT
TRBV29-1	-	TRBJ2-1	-	CSVRLGAAEQFF	TGCAGCGTTCGACTAGGGGCCGCCGAGCAGTTCTTC
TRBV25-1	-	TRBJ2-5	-	CASIRPGEGETQYF	TGTGCCAGCATTAGGCCAGGGGAGGGAGAGACCCAGTACTTC